This T cell receptor (beta chain) was retrieved from a study of cytomegalovirus exposure and HLA in healthy donors. Study-level results: Of the V segments, some could not be distinguished, including TRBV6-2 and TRBV6-3, and were excluded. Cytomegalovirus association was assigned to approximately 160 TCR beta chains.

Concerning this clone itself: The antigen is unknown.

Trimming removed 2 bases at V and 0 bases at J, with 5 bases between. CDR3 size: 13 residues. Germline values: CDR1 MNHEY, CDR2 SMNVEV (reference sequence). Use of 60 Vbeta and 13 Jbeta primers characterized the PCR. TCRdb's copy holds only in-frame clones and misses some; the assay was immunoSEQ multiplex PCR. The profile shows approximately 110,000 clones, about 79% of them singletons. The origin of this receptor is a woman aged 18-29 years in good health and CMV-seropositive. The chain couples TRBV27 to TRBJ2-7; D remains ambiguous. Sequencing was carried out using PBMCs. The CDR3, as DNA: TGTGCCAGCAGTTTAGCAGGCTCCTACGAGCAGTACTTC. This translates into CASSLAGSYEQYF.